The clone carrying this T cell receptor (beta chain) was picked up many times. No antigen is known for it. This specimen comes from a study of T cells in Graves' hyperthyroidism and ophthalmopathy. Background on the study: Peripheral blood was drawn at first diagnosis, prior to all treatment. Points from the study as a whole: Blood also carried most thyroid clonotypes expanded above 0.001.

An absence of ophthalmopathy progression within 18 months meant stable Graves' hyperthyroidism. Patients having uncontrolled infection, another autoimmune disease, pregnancy or lactation were not included. Amplified regions were TCR beta CDR3 sequences from RNA transcripts. HTBI primers drove first-round RT-PCR of the TCR CDR3. TCRdb reprocessed the multiplex PCR reads via MiXCR and lists one record per CDR3 protein. The sample includes approximately 400,000 distinct CDR3 sequences, roughly 14% seen only once; the top ten take approximately 11%. The CDR3 is 14 residues long. The V gene lost 5 bases and the J gene lost 3 bases, with 12 bases spanning the gap. CDR1 and CDR2 (germline): SNHLY, FYNNEI.

The sequence came from a woman in her fifties or sixties with Graves' hyperthyroidism. The chain couples TRBV2 to TRBJ2-3; D is uncertain. The sequenced material came from blood. As DNA, the CDR3 is TGTGCCAGCAGTCAATCGACCCGGACAGATACGCAGTATTTT. Its protein product is CASSQSTRTDTQYF.